The 28 T cell receptor beta chains listed next were all sequenced from one sample in a study of T cells expressing NK-cell markers. TCRdb re-called the 5' RACE reads and gives one entry per CDR3 protein, without DNA. The sample yields 550,000 to 600,000 distinct CDR3 sequences, of which the top ten take up around 3.3%. The sample consisted of blood T cells: a sorted CD56 or NKG2C T cell subset, CD4+ or CD8+ T cells, or bulk PBMC T cells (not recorded which). The receptors were gathered from a man younger than 35 in good health.

The genes are TRBV18 and TRBJ1-5. The germline V gene has CDR1 KGHSH and CDR2 LQKENI. The CDR3 sequence is 15 residues long. CDR3: CASSPPYGREQPQHF.

This chain joins TRBV7-2 and TRBJ1-1; with no DNA, the TCRdb D assignment of TRBD1 cannot be verified. The CDR3 runs 15 residues. The germline gives CDR1 SGHTA, CDR2 FQGNSA. CDR3 residues: CASSARQGWSPEAFF.

The chain is built from TRBV29-1 and TRBJ2-7. This CDR3 contains 12 residues. The germline V gene encodes CDR1 SQVTM and CDR2 ANQGSEA. The CDR3 reads CSELGMDYEQYF.

This CDR3 reads CASRQITGGITELFF. The rearrangement uses TRBV4-1 and TRBJ1-4; lacking DNA, the TRBD1 call made by TCRdb goes unchecked. This CDR3 is built from 15 residues. Germline CDR1 MGHRA, CDR2 YSYEKL.

The chain carries TRBV10-2 and TRBJ2-1; the TCRdb D gene call, TRBD2, has no DNA to confirm it. Looked up from germline, CDR1 is WSHSY and CDR2 is SAAADI. The CDR3 is 18 residues long. CDR3 sequence reads: CASSDLGRTSGSYNEQFF.

The rearrangement uses TRBV5-1 and TRBJ2-5; TCRdb names TRBD1, which stays unverified in the absence of DNA. The CDR3 sequence is 16 residues long. Germline CDR1 and CDR2: SGHRS and YFSETQ. The CDR3 loop reads CASSLAAGAPQETQYF.

The V call is TRBV30, the J call TRBJ1-4. This CDR3 region has 17 residues. The germline gives CDR1 GTSNPN, CDR2 SVGIG (reference sequence). CDR3 region: CAWSVQLGTATNEKLFF. Full variable domain (missing parts from reference TRBV30 and TRBJ1-4): SQTIHQWPATLVQPVGSPLSLECTVEGTSNPNLYWYRQAAGRGLQLLFYSVGIGQISSEVPQNLSASRPQDRQFILSSKKLLLSDSGFYLCAWSVQLGTATNEKLFFGSGTQLSVL.

CDR3: CASSLVNHRPLYEQYF. The chain joins TRBV11-2 to TRBJ2-7. The CDR3 totals 16 residues. The germline gives CDR1 SGHAT, CDR2 FQNNGV. Complete variable domain (other parts from reference TRBV11-2 and TRBJ2-7): EAGVAQSPRYKIIEKRQSVAFWCNPISGHATLYWYQQILGQGPKLLIQFQNNGVVDDSQLPKDRFSAERLKGVDSTLKIQPAKLEDSAVYLCASSLVNHRPLYEQYFGPGTRLTVT.

The chain combines TRBV7-9 with TRBJ2-7; TCRdb returns TRBD1, unconfirmable since there is no DNA. This CDR3 region has 14 residues. Germline V lookup: CDR1 SEHNR, CDR2 FQNEAQ (reference sequence). The CDR3 is CASSFEAYTGEQYF.

The chain joins TRBV29-1 to TRBJ2-1. The germline CDR1 and CDR2 sequences are SQVTM and ANQGSEA. This CDR3 comprises 15 residues. The chain's CDR3 is CSVEVGQGPYNEQFF.

The chain has TRBV20-1 and TRBJ2-2; lacking DNA, the TRBD1 call made by TCRdb goes unchecked. From germline, CDR1 is DFQATT and CDR2 SNEGSKA (reference sequence). This CDR3 contains 16 residues. This CDR3 is CSARVRGRGQAGELFF.

The chain carries TRBV6-1 and TRBJ1-6; TCRdb names TRBD1, which stays unverified in the absence of DNA. Germline CDR1 MNHNS, CDR2 SASEGT. The length of the CDR3 is 17 residues. This CDR3 reads CASIGQGWSSYNSPLHF.

The CDR3 here is CASSRTSGSAGELFF. The gene calls are TRBV6-5 and TRBJ2-2; TCRdb proposes TRBD2, but this gene call is untestable without DNA. Germline CDR1 and CDR2: MNHEY and SVGAGI. The CDR3 contains 15 residues.

The gene calls are TRBV4-3 and TRBJ2-7; as DNA is missing, the TRBD1 call by TCRdb cannot be tested. This CDR3 has 15 amino acids. The germline V gene has CDR1 LGHNA and CDR2 YSLEER. The CDR3: CASSQDHGADYEQYF.

The chain carries TRBV5-4 and TRBJ1-1. The germline CDR1 and CDR2 sequences are SGHNT and YYREEE (reference sequence). The CDR3 contains 13 residues. The CDR3 sequence is CASSLLESTEAFF. Supplemented by reference TRBV5-4 and TRBJ1-1, the full variable domain reads ETGVTQSPTHLIKTRGQQVTLRCSSQSGHNTVSWYQQALGQGPQFIFQYYREEENGRGNFPPRFSGLQFPNYSSELNVNALELDDSALYLCASSLLESTEAFFGQGTRLTVV.

The V call is TRBV5-5, the J call TRBJ2-7; TCRdb indicates TRBD2, and absent DNA this call remains unverified. The CDR3 covers 14 residues. From germline, CDR1 is SGHKS and CDR2 YYEKEE (reference sequence). The chain's CDR3 is CASSTGRRDYEQYF.

This chain uses TRBV9 with TRBJ1-1; the TCRdb D gene call, TRBD1, has no DNA to confirm it. This CDR3 has 15 amino acids. Looked up from germline, CDR1 is SGDLS and CDR2 is YYNGEE. CDR3 residues: CASSEQGGTNTEAFF. Full variable domain (remainder filled in from reference TRBV9 and TRBJ1-1): DSGVTQTPKHLITATGQRVTLRCSPRSGDLSVYWYQQSLDQGLQFLIQYYNGEERAKGNILERFSAQQFPDLHSELNLSSLELGDSALYFCASSEQGGTNTEAFFGQGTRLTVV.

The chain links TRBV5-1 to TRBJ1-1. This CDR3 has 15 residues. Germline V CDR1 and CDR2: SGHRS, YFSETQ. CDR3 residues: CASSFGPNVNTEAFF.

This chain joins TRBV24-1 and TRBJ2-2; without DNA, the TCRdb call of TRBD1 cannot be checked. Germline V CDR1 and CDR2: KGHDR, SFDVKD. This CDR3 spans 13 amino acids. The CDR3 sequence: CATSGHNTGELFF.

The chain carries TRBV7-2 and TRBJ2-2; checking the TCRdb D call of TRBD2 is not possible without DNA. Germline-derived CDR1 and CDR2 are SGHTA and FQGNSA. The CDR3 length is 14 residues. CDR3 residues: CASSFLAGRRELFF.

The chain has TRBV5-1 and TRBJ1-1; TCRdb calls TRBD1, which cannot be checked without DNA. Germline CDR1 is SGHRS and CDR2 is YFSETQ. The CDR3 spans 13 residues. Here the CDR3 reads CASSTGMETEAFF.

This chain connects TRBV19 to TRBJ2-1; TCRdb's D call of TRBD2 is untestable without DNA. The CDR3 is 14 amino acids. CDR1 and CDR2 (germline): LNHDA, SQIVND (reference sequence). This chain's CDR3 is CATREVAGGNEQFF.

This chain joins TRBV28 and TRBJ2-3; the D call of TRBD2 rests on TCRdb alone, since no DNA is present to check it. Germline CDR1 is MDHEN and CDR2 is SYDVKM. CDR3 length: 14 amino acids. CDR3: CASSELAGGYTQYF.

V usage is TRBV12-3 or TRBV12-4 and J usage is TRBJ2-1; TCRdb selects TRBD1, and the lack of DNA leaves this call unchecked. This CDR3 is 16 amino acids long. The CDR3 spells CASSPLGQGNRHEQFF.

The genes are TRBV9 and TRBJ1-6; with no DNA, the TCRdb D assignment of TRBD1 cannot be verified. This CDR3 comprises 15 residues. Germline assignment: CDR1 SGDLS and CDR2 YYNGEE. The CDR3 sequence: CASSPQGGPNSPLHF.

The V gene is TRBV27, the J gene TRBJ2-5; TCRdb calls TRBD2, which cannot be checked without DNA. CDR3 size: 16 residues. Looked up from germline, CDR1 is MNHEY and CDR2 is SMNVEV (reference sequence). The chain's CDR3 is CASRGLAGARPETQYF.

The J gene is TRBJ2-5, the V gene TRBV12-3 or TRBV12-4; checking the TCRdb D call of TRBD2 is not possible without DNA. This CDR3 is 14 amino acids long. CDR3 sequence: CASRRTSVLETQYF.

The chain carries TRBV7-9 and TRBJ2-5; TCRdb indicates TRBD2, and absent DNA this call remains unverified. Germline loops: CDR1 SEHNR, CDR2 FQNEAQ (reference sequence). The CDR3 runs to 11 residues. CDR3 sequence reads: CSSSTKETQYF.